The 9 T cell receptor beta chains below all came from one sample that was sequenced in a study of T cells expressing NK-cell markers. TCRdb reprocessed the 5' RACE reads and reports one entry per CDR3 protein, with no DNA. In all, the sample yields hundreds of thousands of distinct CDR3 sequences. The specimen sequenced was blood T cells: a sorted CD56 or NKG2C T cell subset, CD4+ or CD8+ T cells, or bulk PBMC T cells (not recorded which). All receptors derive from a man aged 18-70 years in good health.

The V call is TRBV12-3 or TRBV12-4, the J call TRBJ1-5. The CDR3 loop spans 16 amino acids. The CDR3 sequence: CASSSSRGEGNQPQHF.

The chain combines TRBV20-1 with TRBJ2-1; the TRBD1 assignment by TCRdb is unverifiable without DNA. This CDR3 comprises 14 residues. The germline CDR1 and CDR2 sequences are DFQATT and SNEGSKA (reference sequence). CDR3 loop: CSASLQVLKGEQFF.

The rearrangement uses TRBV3-1 and TRBJ1-4; there is no DNA to check the TCRdb D call of TRBD1. The CDR3 is 13 residues long. Germline CDR1 is LGHDT and CDR2 is YNNKEL (reference sequence). This chain's CDR3 is CASSQEPPEKLFF.

This rearrangement joins TRBV7-2 to TRBJ2-1. Germline-derived CDR1 and CDR2 are SGHTA and FQGNSA. The CDR3 runs to 12 residues. The CDR3 here is CASSLVLTEQFF.

The chain combines TRBV5-1 with TRBJ2-7; lacking DNA, the TRBD1 call made by TCRdb goes unchecked. The CDR3 is made up of 16 amino acids. CDR1 is SGHRS, CDR2 YFSETQ, per germline. The CDR3: CASSPRSGLSSYEQYF.

The chain joins TRBV6-5 to TRBJ1-2; the TCRdb D gene call, TRBD1, has no DNA to confirm it. Germline V gives CDR1 MNHEY, CDR2 SVGAGI. The CDR3 is 13 amino acids. The CDR3 spells CASSSPGGAVYTF.

The CDR3 region is CASSTGLDRSGANVLTF. The gene calls are TRBV18 and TRBJ2-6; no DNA is available, so the TRBD2 call from TCRdb remains unchecked. Germline CDR1 and CDR2: KGHSH and LQKENI. This CDR3 has 17 residues. The variable domain in full, completed from reference TRBV18 and TRBJ2-6, reads NAGVMQNPRHLVRRRGQEARLRCSPMKGHSHVYWYRQLPEEGLKFMVYLQKENIIDESGMPKERFSAEFPKEGPSILRIQQVVRGDSAAYFCASSTGLDRSGANVLTFGAGSRLTVL.

CDR3 amino acids: CASSERGPGTYEQYF. The V call is TRBV2, the J call TRBJ2-7; TCRdb's D gene call, TRBD1, goes unchecked for lack of DNA. This CDR3 has 15 amino acids. Germline CDR1 SNHLY, CDR2 FYNNEI.

The genes are TRBV7-2 and TRBJ2-3; TCRdb's assignment of TRBD1 cannot be checked, as there is no DNA. In germline, CDR1 is SGHTA, CDR2 FQGNSA. The CDR3 sequence is 15 residues long. The CDR3 sequence is CASSSNWGPGDTQYF.